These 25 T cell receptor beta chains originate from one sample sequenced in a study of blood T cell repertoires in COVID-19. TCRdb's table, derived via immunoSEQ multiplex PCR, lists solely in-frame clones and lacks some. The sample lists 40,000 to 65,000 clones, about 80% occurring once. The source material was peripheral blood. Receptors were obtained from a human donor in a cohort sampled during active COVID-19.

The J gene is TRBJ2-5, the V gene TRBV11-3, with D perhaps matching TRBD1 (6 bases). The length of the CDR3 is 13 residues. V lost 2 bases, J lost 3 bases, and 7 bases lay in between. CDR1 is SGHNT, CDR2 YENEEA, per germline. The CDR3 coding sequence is TGTGCCAGCAGCTTACAGGGGAAAGAGACCCAGTACTTC. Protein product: CASSLQGKETQYF.

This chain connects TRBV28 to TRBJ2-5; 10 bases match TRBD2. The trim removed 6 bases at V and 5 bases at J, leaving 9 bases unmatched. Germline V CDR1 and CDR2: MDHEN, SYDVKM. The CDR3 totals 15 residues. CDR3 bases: TGTGCCAGCAGGCCTCCGGGACTAGCGTTGGAGACCCAGTACTTC. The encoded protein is CASRPPGLALETQYF.

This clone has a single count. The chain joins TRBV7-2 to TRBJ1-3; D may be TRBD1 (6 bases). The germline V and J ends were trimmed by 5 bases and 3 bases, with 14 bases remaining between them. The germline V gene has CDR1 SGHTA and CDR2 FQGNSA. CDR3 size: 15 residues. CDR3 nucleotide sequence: TGTGCCAGCAGCCCCTCGGGCAGGGGTGGAAACACCATATATTTT. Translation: CASSPSGRGGNTIYF.

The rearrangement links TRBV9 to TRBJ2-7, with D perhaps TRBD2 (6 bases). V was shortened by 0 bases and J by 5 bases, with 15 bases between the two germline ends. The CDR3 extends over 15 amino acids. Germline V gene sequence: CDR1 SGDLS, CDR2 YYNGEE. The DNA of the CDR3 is TGTGCCAGCAGCGTAGTCGGGGGAGGTGGAGACGAGCAGTACTTC. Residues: CASSVVGGGGDEQYF.

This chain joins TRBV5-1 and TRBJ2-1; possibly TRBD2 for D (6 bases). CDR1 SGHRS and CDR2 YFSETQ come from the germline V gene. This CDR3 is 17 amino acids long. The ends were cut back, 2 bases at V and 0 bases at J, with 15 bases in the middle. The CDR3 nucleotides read TGCGCCAGCAGCTTTGGGCTTCGGAGGGTCTCCTACAATGAGCAGTTCTTC. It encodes CASSFGLRRVSYNEQFF.

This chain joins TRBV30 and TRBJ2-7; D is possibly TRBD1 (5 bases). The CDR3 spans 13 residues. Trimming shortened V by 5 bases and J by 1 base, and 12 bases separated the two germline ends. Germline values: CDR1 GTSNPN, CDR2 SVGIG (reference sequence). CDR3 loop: CAWDPGHSYEQYF. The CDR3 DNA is TGTGCCTGGGACCCAGGGCATTCCTACGAGCAGTACTTC.

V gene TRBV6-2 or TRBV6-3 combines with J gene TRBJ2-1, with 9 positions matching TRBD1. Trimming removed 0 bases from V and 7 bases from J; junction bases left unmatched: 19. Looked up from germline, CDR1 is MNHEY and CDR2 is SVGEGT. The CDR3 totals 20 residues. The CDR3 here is CASSYSYGDRVLANWNEQFF. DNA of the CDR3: TGTGCCAGCAGTTACTCTTACGGGGACAGGGTCCTCGCTAATTGGAATGAGCAGTTCTTC.

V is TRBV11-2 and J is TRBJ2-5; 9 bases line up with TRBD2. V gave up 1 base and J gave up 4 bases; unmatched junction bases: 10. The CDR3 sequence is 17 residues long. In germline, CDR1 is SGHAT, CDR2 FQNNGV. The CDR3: CASSLVGGGASGETQYF. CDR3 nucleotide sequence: TGTGCCAGCAGCTTAGTAGGCGGGGGGGCCTCGGGAGAGACCCAGTACTTC.

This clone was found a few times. CDR3 residues: CASSPIDRGIGEQYF. CDR3 DNA: TGTGCCAGCAGCCCCATCGACAGGGGGATTGGCGAGCAGTACTTC. The V and J genes are TRBV7-9 and TRBJ2-7; TRBD1 matches at 9 bases. This CDR3 contains 15 residues. Trimming took 5 bases from V and 6 from J; bases not matched to a gene: 11. CDR1 and CDR2 from the germline V gene are SEHNR and FQNEAQ (reference sequence).

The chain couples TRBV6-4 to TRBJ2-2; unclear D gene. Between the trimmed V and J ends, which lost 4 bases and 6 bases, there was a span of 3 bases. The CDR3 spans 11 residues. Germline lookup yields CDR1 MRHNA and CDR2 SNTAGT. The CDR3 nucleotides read TGTGCCAGCAGTGGAGCCGGGGAGCTGTTTTTT. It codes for CASSGAGELFF.

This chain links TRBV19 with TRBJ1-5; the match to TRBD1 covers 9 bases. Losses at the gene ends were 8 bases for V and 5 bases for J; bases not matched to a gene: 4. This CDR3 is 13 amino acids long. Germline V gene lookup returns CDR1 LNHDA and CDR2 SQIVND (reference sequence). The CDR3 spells CASADRGHQPQHF. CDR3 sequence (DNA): TGTGCCAGTGCGGACAGGGGACATCAGCCCCAGCATTTT.

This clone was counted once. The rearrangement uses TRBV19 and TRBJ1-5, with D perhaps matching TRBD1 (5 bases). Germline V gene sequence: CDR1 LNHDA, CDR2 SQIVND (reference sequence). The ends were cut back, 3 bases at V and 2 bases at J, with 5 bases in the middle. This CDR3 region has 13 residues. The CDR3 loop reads CASSIRGNQPQHF. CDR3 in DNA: TGTGCCAGTAGTATCAGGGGCAATCAGCCCCAGCATTTT.

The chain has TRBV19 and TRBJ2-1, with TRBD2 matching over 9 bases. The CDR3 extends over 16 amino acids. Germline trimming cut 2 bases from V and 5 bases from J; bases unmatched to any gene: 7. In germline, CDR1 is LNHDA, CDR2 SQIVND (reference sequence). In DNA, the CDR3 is TGTGCCAGTAGTATACAAGCGGGGGGCCGGAACAATGAGCAGTTCTTC. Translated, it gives CASSIQAGGRNNEQFF.

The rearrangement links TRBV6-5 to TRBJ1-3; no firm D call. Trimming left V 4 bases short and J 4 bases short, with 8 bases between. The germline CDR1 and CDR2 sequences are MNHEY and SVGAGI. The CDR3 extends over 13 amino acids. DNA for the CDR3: TGTGCCAGCAGTTGGACGGGAGGAAACACCATATATTTT. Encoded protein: CASSWTGGNTIYF.

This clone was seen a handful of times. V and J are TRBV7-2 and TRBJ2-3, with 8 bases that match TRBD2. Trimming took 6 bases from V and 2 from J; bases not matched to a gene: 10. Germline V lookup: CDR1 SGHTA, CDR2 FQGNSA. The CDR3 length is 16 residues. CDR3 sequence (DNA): TGTGCCAGCAGTATTTCCTCCGGGGGGGACACAGATACGCAGTATTTT. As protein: CASSISSGGDTDTQYF.

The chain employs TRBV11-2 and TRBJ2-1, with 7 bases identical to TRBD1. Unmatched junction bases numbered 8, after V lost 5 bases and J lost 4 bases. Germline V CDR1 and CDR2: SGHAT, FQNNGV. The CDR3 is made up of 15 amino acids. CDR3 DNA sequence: TGTGCCAGCAGCGCTACAGGGGCCCTGTACAATGAGCAGTTCTTC. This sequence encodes CASSATGALYNEQFF.

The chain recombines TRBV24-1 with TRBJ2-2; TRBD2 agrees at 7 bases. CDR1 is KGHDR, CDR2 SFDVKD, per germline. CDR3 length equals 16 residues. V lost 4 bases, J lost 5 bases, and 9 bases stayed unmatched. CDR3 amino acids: CATSDPGRAGTGELFF. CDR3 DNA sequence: TGTGCCACCAGTGACCCTGGGAGGGCGGGAACCGGGGAGCTGTTTTTT.

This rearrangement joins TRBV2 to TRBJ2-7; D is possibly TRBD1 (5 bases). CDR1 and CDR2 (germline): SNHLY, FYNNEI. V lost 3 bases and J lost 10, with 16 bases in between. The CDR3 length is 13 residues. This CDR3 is CASSDLGAGLQYF. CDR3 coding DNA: TGTGCCAGCAGTGACCTAGGGGCAGGTCTTCAGTACTTC.

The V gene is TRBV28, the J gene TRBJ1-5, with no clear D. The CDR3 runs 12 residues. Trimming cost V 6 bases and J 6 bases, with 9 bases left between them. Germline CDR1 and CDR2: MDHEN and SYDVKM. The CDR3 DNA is TGTGCCAGCAGCCCGGTCCCTCAGCCCCAGCATTTT. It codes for CASSPVPQPQHF.

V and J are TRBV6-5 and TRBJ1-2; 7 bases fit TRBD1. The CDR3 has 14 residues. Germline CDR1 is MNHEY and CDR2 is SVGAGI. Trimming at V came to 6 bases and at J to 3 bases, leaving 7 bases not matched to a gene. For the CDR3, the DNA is TGTGCCAGCAGGCCTCTGACAGGGCACTATGGCTACACCTTC. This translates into CASRPLTGHYGYTF.

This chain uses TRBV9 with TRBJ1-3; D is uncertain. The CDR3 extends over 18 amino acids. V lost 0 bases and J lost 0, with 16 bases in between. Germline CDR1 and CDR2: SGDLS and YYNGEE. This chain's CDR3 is CASSVGDSVFDSGNTIYF. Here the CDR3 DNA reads TGTGCCAGCAGCGTAGGCGATTCGGTGTTCGACTCTGGAAACACCATATATTTT. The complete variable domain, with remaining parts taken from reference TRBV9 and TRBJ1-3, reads DSGVTQTPKHLITATGQRVTLRCSPRSGDLSVYWYQQSLDQGLQFLIQYYNGEERAKGNILERFSAQQFPDLHSELNLSSLELGDSALYFCASSVGDSVFDSGNTIYFGEGSWLTVV.

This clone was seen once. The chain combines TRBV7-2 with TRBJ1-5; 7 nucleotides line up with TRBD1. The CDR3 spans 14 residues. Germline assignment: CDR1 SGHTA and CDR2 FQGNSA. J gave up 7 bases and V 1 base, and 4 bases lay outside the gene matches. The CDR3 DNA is TGTGCCAGCAGCTTAGGAGGGGGCAGGCAGCCCCAGCATTTT. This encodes CASSLGGGRQPQHF.

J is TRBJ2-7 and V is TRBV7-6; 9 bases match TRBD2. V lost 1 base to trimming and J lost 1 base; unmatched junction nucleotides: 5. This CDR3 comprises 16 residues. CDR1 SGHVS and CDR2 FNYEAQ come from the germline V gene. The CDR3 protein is CASSLGSREGSYEQYF. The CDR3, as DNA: TGTGCCAGCAGCTTAGGATCGCGGGAGGGTTCCTACGAGCAGTACTTC. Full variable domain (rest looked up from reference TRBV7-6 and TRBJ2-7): GAGVSQSPRYKVTKRGQDVALRCDPISGHVSLYWYRQALGQGPEFLTYFNYEAQQDKSGLPNDRFSAERPEGSISTLTIQRTEQRDSAMYRCASSLGSREGSYEQYFGPGTRLTVT.

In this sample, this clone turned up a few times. This CDR3 is CASSFTGGPSGNEQFF. The CDR3 coding sequence is TGTGCCAGCAGCTTTACGGGAGGGCCCTCAGGGAATGAGCAGTTCTTC. This chain joins TRBV7-2 and TRBJ2-1, with TRBD2 matching 8 bases. The germline gives CDR1 SGHTA, CDR2 FQGNSA. V gave up 3 bases and J gave up 7 bases; unmatched junction bases: 11. The CDR3 contains 16 residues.

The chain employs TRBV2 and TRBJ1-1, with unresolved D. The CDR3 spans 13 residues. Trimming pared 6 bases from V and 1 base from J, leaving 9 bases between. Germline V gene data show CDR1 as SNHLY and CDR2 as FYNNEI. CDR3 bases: TGTGCCAGCAGCGGGGAGGGGAACACTGAAGCTTTCTTT. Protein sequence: CASSGEGNTEAFF.